These 3 T cell receptor beta chains originate from one sample sequenced in a study of blood T cells in healthy people across ages. Then a second PCR, running roughly 7 to 12 cycles, was carried out with a sample-barcoded 5' primer and a J-beta primer mix. TCRdb re-analysed the 5' RACE reads in MiXCR, keeping a single row per CDR3 protein. The sample carries roughly 1,300,000 distinct CDR3 sequences, roughly 59% recorded once. Specimen: blood. The receptor source for this set is a man in his late teens or twenties in good health.

This chain links TRBV6-2 or TRBV6-3 with TRBJ1-6; TRBD1 is a possible D gene (5 bases). The CDR3 extends over 14 amino acids. V was cut by 6 bases and J by 7 bases, with 13 bases left in between. Germline CDR1 and CDR2: MNHEY and SVGEGT. The CDR3 nucleotides are TGTGCCAGCAGCCTCGGGACGCAGAATTCACCCCTCCACTTT. It specifies CASSLGTQNSPLHF.

Many counts were recorded for this clonotype. The chain uses TRBV7-6 and TRBJ2-7; a weak D match, TRBD2 (6 bases). V lost 3 bases, J lost 2 bases, and 11 bases lay in between. This CDR3 is built from 14 residues. Per the germline V gene, CDR1 is SGHVS and CDR2 is FNYEAQ. Here the CDR3 DNA reads TGTGCCAGCAGCTTGGCGGGGCCTACCTACGAGCAGTACTTC. Translated: CASSLAGPTYEQYF.

The V gene is TRBV20-1, the J gene TRBJ2-1, with 12 bases identical to TRBD2. V lost 1 base and J lost 3; bases outside the gene matches: 10. The V gene's germline CDR1 is DFQATT and CDR2 SNEGSKA (reference sequence). The CDR3 runs to 18 residues. The CDR3 region has the DNA TGCAGTGCTAGAGCAGGGGCGCTACTAGCGGGGGGCTACAATGAGCAGTTCTTC. Translation gives CSARAGALLAGGYNEQFF.